This paragraph covers one T cell receptor (beta chain) sequence. The sample has other DNA sequences that encode this CDR3 too. The sample is drawn from a study of shared clonotypes between healthy human individuals. Overall study: There were three CD4 naive, three CD4 memory, two CD8 naive and one CD8 memory plates per donor.

This CDR3 region has 13 residues. Trimming shortened V by 2 bases and J by 2 bases, and 1 base separated the two germline ends. Germline lookup yields CDR1 SGHDN and CDR2 FVKESK. All participating donors were Caucasian adults from Nashville, Tennessee. Profiled with immunoSEQ multiplex PCR; TCRdb holds only in-frame clones, not every one. The data show just over 2,000,000 clones, 85% to 95% seen once. What was sequenced was naive CD4+ T cells sorted from blood. Subset meaning: CD45RA+ positively selected. The receptor was derived from a man younger than 30 in good health. This chain uses TRBV14 with TRBJ2-6, with D hard to call. This CDR3 reads CASSQPGANVLTF. CDR3 DNA: TGTGCCAGCAGCCAACCTGGGGCCAACGTCCTGACTTTC.